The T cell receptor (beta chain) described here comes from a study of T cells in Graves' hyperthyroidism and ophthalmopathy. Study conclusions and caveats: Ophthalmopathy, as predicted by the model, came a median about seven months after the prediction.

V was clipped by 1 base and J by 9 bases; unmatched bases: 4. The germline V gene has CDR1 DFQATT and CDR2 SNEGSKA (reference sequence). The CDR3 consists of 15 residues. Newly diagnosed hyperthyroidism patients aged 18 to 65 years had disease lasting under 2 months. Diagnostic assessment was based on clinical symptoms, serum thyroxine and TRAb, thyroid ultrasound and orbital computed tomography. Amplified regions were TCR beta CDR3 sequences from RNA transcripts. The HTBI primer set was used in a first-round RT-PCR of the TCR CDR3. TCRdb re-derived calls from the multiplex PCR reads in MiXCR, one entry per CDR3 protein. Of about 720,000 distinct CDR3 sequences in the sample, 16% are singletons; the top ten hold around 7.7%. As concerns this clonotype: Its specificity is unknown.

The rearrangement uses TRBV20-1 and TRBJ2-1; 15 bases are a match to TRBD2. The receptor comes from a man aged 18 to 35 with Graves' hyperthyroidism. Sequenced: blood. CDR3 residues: CSARGLGLAGGEQFF. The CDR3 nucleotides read TGCAGTGCTAGAGGACTGGGACTAGCGGGAGGTGAGCAGTTCTTC.